Presented here are 22 T cell receptor beta chains from one specimen sequenced in a study of blood T cell repertoires in COVID-19. The repertoire was sequenced with immunoSEQ multiplex PCR; TCRdb's copy has only in-frame clones and lacks some. The sample comprises some 180,000 clones, roughly 84% of which are singletons, and around 14% rests with the top ten. Sequenced material: peripheral blood. The receptors derive from a human donor in a cohort sampled during active COVID-19.

The gene calls are TRBV18 and TRBJ2-7, with 11 bases matching TRBD2. The trim removed 4 bases at V and 0 bases at J, leaving 11 bases unmatched. Germline V gene data show CDR1 as KGHSH and CDR2 as LQKENI. The CDR3 has 18 amino acids. The CDR3 coding sequence is TGTGCCAGCTCACTGACTAGCGGGACTTCGAAAAGCTCCTACGAGCAGTACTTC. Its translation is CASSLTSGTSKSSYEQYF.

The sample holds one count of this clone. This chain joins TRBV6-1 and TRBJ2-7; 8 nucleotides line up with TRBD1. The CDR3 length is 14 residues. The J segment lost 0 bases and the V segment lost 3 bases, leaving 1 base of the junction unmatched. CDR1 and CDR2 (germline): MNHNS, SASEGT. This chain's CDR3 is CASSETGASYEQYF. The CDR3 coding sequence is TGTGCCAGCAGTGAGACAGGGGCCTCCTACGAGCAGTACTTC.

The rearrangement links TRBV27 to TRBJ2-1; 11 bases are a match to TRBD2. Germline trimming cut 6 bases from V and 8 bases from J; bases unmatched to any gene: 15. CDR3 length: 17 residues. Germline CDR1 is MNHEY and CDR2 is SMNVEV (reference sequence). CDR3 in DNA: TGTGCCAGCAGACCGACGGTTAGCGGGGGGGCTAAGTATGAGCAGTTCTTC. It specifies CASRPTVSGGAKYEQFF.

This chain uses TRBV6-6 with TRBJ2-3; D unclear. The germline CDR1 and CDR2 sequences are MNHNY and SVGAGI (reference sequence). V was cut by 0 bases and J by 5 bases, with 6 bases left in between. The CDR3 has 13 amino acids. CDR3 protein: CASSYSNGDTQYF. The CDR3 region has the DNA TGTGCCAGCAGTTACTCGAACGGAGATACGCAGTATTTT.

The chain couples TRBV4-1 to TRBJ2-5, with 8 bases lining up with TRBD2. The CDR3 is 15 amino acids. Germline V gene sequence: CDR1 MGHRA, CDR2 YSYEKL. The ends lost 2 bases at V and 5 bases at J; junction bases unmatched: 7. The chain's CDR3 is CASSQLLAEGETQYF. The CDR3 DNA reads TGCGCCAGCAGCCAACTACTAGCGGAGGGGGAGACCCAGTACTTC.

The gene calls are TRBV18 and TRBJ2-1; 9 bases are shared with TRBD1. V dropped 4 bases and J dropped 9; count of bases not matched to a gene: 7. The CDR3 covers 14 residues. The germline CDR1 and CDR2 sequences are KGHSH and LQKENI. The CDR3 DNA reads TGTGCCAGCTCACAGGGACAGGGACGGGCTGAGCAGTTCTTC. As protein: CASSQGQGRAEQFF.

This clone has a single count. The chain is built from TRBV15 and TRBJ2-5, with D possibly being TRBD1 (7 bases). The V gene's germline CDR1 is LNHNV and CDR2 YYDKDF (reference sequence). Deletions cut 3 bases from V and 2 bases from J, with 16 bases between. This CDR3 is 16 amino acids long. CDR3 coding DNA: TGTGCCACCAGCAGGGGGGGACAGAGTAAACAAGAGACCCAGTACTTC. Protein sequence: CATSRGGQSKQETQYF.

V and J are TRBV15 and TRBJ2-1; 10 bases map to TRBD2. In germline, CDR1 is LNHNV, CDR2 YYDKDF (reference sequence). V lost 6 bases and J lost 7; bases outside the gene matches: 9. The CDR3 spans 15 residues. For the CDR3, the DNA is TGTGCCACCAGACAGGGGCTAGCGGGAGTGAATGAGCAGTTCTTC. It encodes CATRQGLAGVNEQFF.

CDR3 coding DNA: TGCGCCAGCAGCTCCGACGGAATCCCAGGGATACGCGGCTACACCTTC. Translating gives CASSSDGIPGIRGYTF. The gene calls are TRBV5-1 and TRBJ1-2; TRBD1 might be the D (5 bases). The V gene lost 3 bases and the J gene lost 8 bases, with 23 bases spanning the gap. Germline-derived CDR1 and CDR2 are SGHRS and YFSETQ. This CDR3 is 16 amino acids long. Supplemented by reference TRBV5-1 and TRBJ1-2, the full variable domain reads KAGVTQTPRYLIKTRGQQVTLSCSPISGHRSVSWYQQTPGQGLQFLFEYFSETQRNKGNFPGRFSGRQFSNSRSEMNVSTLELGDSALYLCASSSDGIPGIRGYTFGSGTRLTVV.

This clone was detected a few times. This chain uses TRBV2 with TRBJ1-6; D unresolved. There are 15 residues in the CDR3. Germline values: CDR1 SNHLY, CDR2 FYNNEI. Trimming stripped 1 base from V and 8 bases from J, with 12 bases between. The CDR3, as DNA: TGTGCCAGCAGTGAAGACGACGGGGAGGATTCACCCCTCCACTTT. Its protein is CASSEDDGEDSPLHF.

V gene TRBV27 combines with J gene TRBJ1-5; no reliable D call. Germline CDR1 MNHEY, CDR2 SMNVEV (reference sequence). V was pared by 0 bases and J by 4 bases, with 10 bases between. The CDR3 is 15 amino acids. CDR3 in DNA: TGTGCCAGCAGTTTATCGCCCACAGAAAATCAGCCCCAGCATTTT. It is translated as CASSLSPTENQPQHF.

The chain combines TRBV15 with TRBJ2-7; D might be TRBD1 (6 bases). The CDR3 is 13 amino acids. V lost 2 bases to trimming and J lost 3 bases, with 8 bases between them. Germline assignment: CDR1 LNHNV and CDR2 YYDKDF (reference sequence). The DNA for the CDR3 is TGTGCCACCAGCAGACAGGGGAGCTACGAGCAGTACTTC. This translates into CATSRQGSYEQYF.

The V and J genes are TRBV27 and TRBJ1-1; possibly TRBD1 for D (6 bases). The CDR3 spans 14 residues. V lost 4 bases and J lost 4, with 13 bases in between. In germline, CDR1 is MNHEY, CDR2 SMNVEV (reference sequence). This CDR3 is CASSSRGHLTEAFF. The DNA for the CDR3 is TGTGCCAGCAGTTCTCGGGGACATCTCACTGAAGCTTTCTTT.

The chain is built from TRBV2 and TRBJ2-2; D unresolved. The CDR3 totals 12 residues. Trimming stripped 7 bases from V and 5 bases from J, with 8 bases between. Germline CDR1 reads SNHLY; CDR2 reads FYNNEI. CDR3 in amino acids: CASKVRTGELFF. In DNA, the CDR3 is TGTGCCAGCAAAGTCCGGACCGGGGAGCTGTTTTTT.

The rearrangement links TRBV19 to TRBJ1-5; 7 bases map to TRBD1. This CDR3 comprises 14 residues. Looked up from germline, CDR1 is LNHDA and CDR2 is SQIVND (reference sequence). The J segment lost 5 bases and the V segment lost 7 bases, leaving 8 bases of the junction unmatched. This CDR3 is CASKREQGDQPQHF. CDR3 bases: TGTGCCAGTAAAAGGGAGCAGGGGGATCAGCCCCAGCATTTT.

In regard to this clone: The same CDR3 arises from other DNA sequences in this sample as well. The chain employs TRBV3-1 (or the pseudogene TRBV3-2) and TRBJ1-6; 7 bases are a match to TRBD1. CDR1 and CDR2 from the germline V gene are LGHDT and YNNKEL (reference sequence). The CDR3 is 14 amino acids. The V and J ends lost 4 bases and 5 bases, in that order; junction bases with no gene match: 2. The CDR3 loop reads CASSLGQNNSPLHF. DNA for the CDR3: TGTGCCAGCAGCCTGGGACAGAATAATTCACCCCTCCACTTT.

This clone was recorded once. The chain is built from TRBV27 and TRBJ2-3; 7 bases map to TRBD2. The CDR3 runs to 16 residues. CDR1 is MNHEY and CDR2 is SMNVEV in the germline V gene (reference sequence). J was trimmed by 0 bases and V by 1 base; bases with no gene match: 4. Here the CDR3 reads CASSLYLADSTDTQYF. As DNA, the CDR3 is TGTGCCAGCAGTTTATACCTAGCGGATAGCACAGATACGCAGTATTTT.

This sequence joins TRBV6-2 or TRBV6-3 and TRBJ2-5; TRBD1 is a possible D gene (5 bases). From germline, CDR1 is MNHEY and CDR2 SVGEGT. V gave up 0 bases and J gave up 6 bases, with 11 bases separating them. The CDR3 runs to 14 residues. The CDR3 protein is CASSYSGLRKTQYF. The CDR3 bases are TGTGCCAGCAGTTACTCGGGGCTCAGGAAGACCCAGTACTTC.

The rearrangement uses TRBV3-1 (or the pseudogene TRBV3-2) and TRBJ1-4; D gene unclear. The CDR3 spans 14 residues. V was pared by 1 base and J by 4 bases, with 7 bases between. From germline, CDR1 is LGHDT and CDR2 YNNKEL (reference sequence). CDR3 sequence (DNA): TGTGCCAGCAGCCAAGGGCGGATTAATGAAAAACTGTTTTTT. It yields the protein CASSQGRINEKLFF.

The V call is TRBV27, the J call TRBJ2-7; TRBD2 matches at 7 bases. This CDR3 is built from 14 residues. Germline CDR1 MNHEY, CDR2 SMNVEV (reference sequence). V trimming: 5 bases; J trimming: 5 bases; junction bases outside the gene matches: 9. The CDR3 loop reads CASSRASGSHEQYF. CDR3 nucleotides: TGTGCCAGCAGTCGGGCTAGCGGTTCCCACGAGCAGTACTTC.

The CDR3 sequence is CASSQRGNYNEQFF. The CDR3 DNA sequence: TGTGCCAGCAGCCAACGAGGGAATTACAATGAGCAGTTCTTC. The chain recombines TRBV16 with TRBJ2-1; a possible D gene is TRBD2 (5 bases). The CDR3 has 14 amino acids. The V and J ends lost 2 bases and 4 bases respectively, with 9 bases between them. Germline assignment: CDR1 KGHSY and CDR2 FQNENV. The whole variable domain, filled in from reference TRBV16 and TRBJ2-1, reads GEEVAQTPKHLVRGEGQKAKLYCAPIKGHSYVFWYQQVLKNEFKFLISFQNENVFDETGMPKERFSAKCLPNSPCSLEIQATKLEDSAVYFCASSQRGNYNEQFFGPGTRLTVL.

This chain joins TRBV7-2 and TRBJ2-1; D is possibly TRBD2 (5 bases). V lost 3 bases and J 6 bases, leaving 9 bases between the germline ends. Germline loops: CDR1 SGHTA, CDR2 FQGNSA. This CDR3 has 13 residues. The CDR3 bases are TGTGCCAGCAGCTTCCTCCGGGGCAATGAGCAGTTCTTC. The encoded protein is CASSFLRGNEQFF.